This TCR beta chain was profiled in a study of cytomegalovirus exposure and HLA in healthy donors. Study-wide results and caveats: A later analysis showed TCR association rates differing by HLA locus, peaking at DRB1 and lowest at HLA-C.

This CDR3 contains 13 residues. V lost 2 bases and J lost 4, with 9 bases in between. Germline CDR1 is SGHRS and CDR2 is YFSETQ. 60 Vbeta and 13 Jbeta primers were used in PCR. The protocol was immunoSEQ multiplex PCR, while the TCRdb copy is restricted to in-frame clones and leaves out a portion. This table has around 150,000 clones, roughly 73% appearing once. This clone occurred once. Its antigen is unknown. Other DNA sequences in this specimen translate into the identical CDR3. Material: PBMCs. This chain joins TRBV5-1 and TRBJ1-1; possible D gene TRBD1, 5 bases. The sequence was collected from a woman aged 40-49 years in good health and CMV-seropositive. CDR3 sequence: CASSLRGGTEAFF. The CDR3 coding sequence is TGCGCCAGCAGCTTAAGGGGTGGCACTGAAGCTTTCTTT.